These T cell receptor beta chains were read from a single sample in a study of T-cell memory formation after mild COVID-19. TCRdb re-derived calls from the 5' RACE reads in MiXCR, one entry per CDR3 protein. This sample yields roughly 380,000 distinct CDR3 sequences, of which around 27% are seen a single time; roughly 13% belongs to the top ten. Specimen: PBMCs or a T cell subset sorted from them (not recorded which). Receptor source: an adult woman who had mild COVID-19 (a few samples of this study predate the infection). Cell type and time point are not known. CDR3s include the opening cysteine and the closing phenylalanine or tryptophan. The D gene is left open where the match is weak. A row's size may be missing; if present it is once, few, many or a size class.

d_gene,len,abundance,j_gene,v_gene,CDR3aa
-,14,-,TRBJ2-5,TRBV7-2,CASSPGATAGTQYF
-,13,-,TRBJ2-7,TRBV6-5,CASTPGSPYEQYF
TRBD2,17,once,TRBJ2-3,TRBV6-5,CASSYYGAGGRTDTQYF
-,16,few,TRBJ2-2,TRBV4-2,CASSQDRLPPPGELFF
-,13,many,TRBJ2-7,TRBV5-5,CASSFEGTYEQYF
TRBD1,15,-,TRBJ1-2,TRBV29-1,CSVVSYGQAHYGYTF
TRBD2,16,few,TRBJ2-7,TRBV15,CATSTGLALSSYEQYF
TRBD1,14,once,TRBJ2-7,TRBV11-3,CASRGAHRGHEQYF
-,12,-,TRBJ2-7,TRBV29-1,CSGRGGGLEQYF
-,19,many,TRBJ2-4,TRBV30,CAWSGGQPVLVGPKNIQYF
TRBD2,15,few,TRBJ2-7,TRBV11-1,CASTRTSGGFYEQYF
-,13,few,TRBJ2-5,TRBV7-7,CASSSGVVETQYF
TRBD1,16,-,TRBJ2-7,TRBV25-1,CASSGAGRTGRHEQYF
-,16,-,TRBJ2-7,TRBV7-6,CASSLGSGTVLYEQYF
-,14,-,TRBJ1-1,TRBV13,CASSLEHSEAEAFF
-,13,-,TRBJ2-7,TRBV14,CASSQDVSGEQYF
-,13,-,TRBJ2-5,TRBV20-1,CSAEGRGQETQYF
TRBD1,13,-,TRBJ1-4,TRBV5-1,CASSIGQGAKLFF
TRBD1,13,few,TRBJ2-7,TRBV6-2/TRBV6-3,CASRQGISYEQYF
TRBD2,21,few,TRBJ2-6,TRBV6-5,CASSYARTSGRAGTGANVLTF
-,16,-,TRBJ1-3,TRBV7-8,CASSHRGHSTGNTIYF
-,14,-,TRBJ2-7,TRBV3-1,CASSQAGMPYEQYF
-,14,-,TRBJ2-7,TRBV7-9,CASSPDRISYEQYF
-,14,-,TRBJ2-2,TRBV7-6,CASSRTNSPGELFF
TRBD1,15,once,TRBJ1-2,TRBV14,CASSQESGGNYGYTF
TRBD1,14,few,TRBJ2-2,TRBV5-1,CASMGQGETGELFF